Below are 21 T cell receptor beta chains sequenced from a single sample in a study of monozygotic twins with inflammatory bowel disease (dated by TCRdb to between 2018 and 2021). Library construction relied on 5' RACE. Sequencing took place on an Illumina HiSeq 2500. Based on TCRdb reprocessing of the reads, there is one entry per CDR3 protein sequence, and DNA is missing. This specimen's table enumerates 440,000 or so distinct CDR3 sequences. 2.4% of the sample belongs to the ten largest clones. Sequenced material: blood. Receptor source: a human donor with ulcerative colitis or Crohn's disease, or a healthy co-twin of an affected twin (not recorded which).

J is TRBJ1-1 and V is TRBV29-1. Germline V gives CDR1 SQVTM, CDR2 ANQGSEA. This CDR3 spans 12 amino acids. CDR3 region: CSGFTMNTEAFF.

The genes are TRBV24-1 and TRBJ2-1; absent DNA, TCRdb's TRBD2 call cannot be checked. The germline gives CDR1 KGHDR, CDR2 SFDVKD. The CDR3 is 18 residues long. The CDR3 protein is CATSDAFTPGLANNEQFF.

CDR3 sequence: CASSAGTGALGTLHF. This chain connects TRBV25-1 to TRBJ1-6; TCRdb proposes TRBD1, but this gene call is untestable without DNA. The germline CDR1 and CDR2 sequences are MGHDK and SYGVNS. The CDR3 extends over 15 amino acids.

The chain joins TRBV3-1 to TRBJ2-7; as DNA is missing, the TRBD1 call by TCRdb cannot be tested. CDR3 length: 15 amino acids. The germline V gene encodes CDR1 LGHDT and CDR2 YNNKEL (reference sequence). The CDR3 is CASSPTGTLSYEQYF.

This chain joins TRBV20-1 and TRBJ2-5; the D gene TCRdb calls, TRBD1, cannot be checked with no DNA. Germline V CDR1 and CDR2: DFQATT, SNEGSKA (reference sequence). This CDR3 spans 16 amino acids. The CDR3 spells CSARDPLRAVQETQYF.

V gene TRBV6-5 combines with J gene TRBJ1-1; TCRdb's D call, TRBD1, is unchecked because there is no DNA. This CDR3 has 12 residues. CDR1 and CDR2 (germline): MNHEY, SVGAGI. CDR3 sequence reads: CASSYSGGLAFF.

The chain combines TRBV29-1 with TRBJ1-1; lacking DNA, the TRBD1 call made by TCRdb goes unchecked. The CDR3 is 13 amino acids. CDR1 is SQVTM and CDR2 is ANQGSEA in the germline V gene. CDR3 residues: CSVGGRGDTEAFF.

The V call is TRBV6-1, the J call TRBJ2-5. The CDR3 is 15 amino acids. The germline V gene encodes CDR1 MNHNS and CDR2 SASEGT. This chain's CDR3 is CASSKVVWDRETQYF.

The chain combines TRBV15 with TRBJ2-7; TCRdb picks TRBD1, but there is no DNA to check that call. Per the germline V gene, CDR1 is LNHNV and CDR2 is YYDKDF (reference sequence). The length of the CDR3 is 17 residues. CDR3 residues: CATSRVGQADPLYEQYF.

The CDR3 loop is CASSLVIAGAGTDTQYF. This rearrangement joins TRBV7-3 to TRBJ2-3; TCRdb's D gene call, TRBD2, goes unchecked for lack of DNA. Germline CDR1 reads SGHTA; CDR2 reads FQGTGA. The CDR3 runs to 17 residues.

The gene calls are TRBV9 and TRBJ1-1. The CDR3 totals 14 residues. From germline, CDR1 is SGDLS and CDR2 YYNGEE. CDR3 in amino acids: CASSVLGRASEAFF.

The genes are TRBV12-3 or TRBV12-4 and TRBJ1-3. The CDR3 has 14 amino acids. CDR3 in amino acids: CASSSLKPGNTIYF.

The chain uses TRBV2 and TRBJ1-2; there is no DNA to check the TCRdb D call of TRBD1. Germline CDR1 SNHLY, CDR2 FYNNEI. CDR3 size: 13 residues. The CDR3 sequence is CASSPRGARGYTF. The whole variable domain, remainder taken from reference TRBV2 and TRBJ1-2, is EPEVTQTPSHQVTQMGQEVILRCVPISNHLYFYWYRQILGQKVEFLVSFYNNEISEKSEIFDDQFSVERPDGSNFTLKIRSTKLEDSAMYFCASSPRGARGYTFGSGTRLTVV.

This sequence joins TRBV7-6 and TRBJ2-5. Germline V gene lookup returns CDR1 SGHVS and CDR2 FNYEAQ. This CDR3 has 14 residues. CDR3 in amino acids: CASSLGTIEGAQYF.

V usage is TRBV7-8 and J usage is TRBJ2-5; TCRdb's D call, TRBD2, is unchecked because there is no DNA. Germline-derived CDR1 and CDR2 are SGHVS and FQNEAQ. The CDR3 has 17 amino acids. The CDR3 here is CASSPRGGAGVQETQYF.

The V call is TRBV19, the J call TRBJ1-2. The CDR3 has 17 amino acids. In germline, CDR1 is LNHDA, CDR2 SQIVND (reference sequence). The CDR3 is CASSILGMAGHWNGYTF. Based on the CDR3 plus reference TRBV19 and TRBJ1-2, the full variable domain is DGGITQSPKYLFRKEGQNVTLSCEQNLNHDAMYWYRQDPGQGLRLIYYSQIVNDFQKGDIAEGYSVSREKKESFPLTVTSAQKNPTAFYLCASSILGMAGHWNGYTFGSGTRLTVV.

V and J are TRBV6-5 and TRBJ1-4. Germline CDR1 MNHEY, CDR2 SVGAGI. This CDR3 region has 14 residues. CDR3 amino acids: CASSYVATNEKLFF.

The V gene is TRBV15, the J gene TRBJ2-1; TCRdb's D gene call, TRBD1, goes unchecked for lack of DNA. CDR1 LNHNV and CDR2 YYDKDF come from the germline V gene (reference sequence). This CDR3 is built from 17 residues. The CDR3 region is CATSRDQDVGVPNEQFF.

The V call is TRBV9, the J call TRBJ2-3; TCRdb picks TRBD2, but there is no DNA to check that call. There are 13 residues in the CDR3. Germline lookup yields CDR1 SGDLS and CDR2 YYNGEE. This CDR3 reads CASSESGLGGQYF.

The V gene is TRBV7-2, the J gene TRBJ1-4; TCRdb designates TRBD1, a call that cannot be tested without DNA. The CDR3 totals 14 residues. Germline V gene lookup returns CDR1 SGHTA and CDR2 FQGNSA. CDR3 sequence: CASSLAGGYEKLFF.

The V and J genes are TRBV20-1 and TRBJ2-7; as DNA is missing, the TRBD1 call by TCRdb cannot be tested. Germline loops: CDR1 DFQATT, CDR2 SNEGSKA (reference sequence). This CDR3 comprises 16 residues. CDR3 protein: CSARDRDRGFWYEQYF.